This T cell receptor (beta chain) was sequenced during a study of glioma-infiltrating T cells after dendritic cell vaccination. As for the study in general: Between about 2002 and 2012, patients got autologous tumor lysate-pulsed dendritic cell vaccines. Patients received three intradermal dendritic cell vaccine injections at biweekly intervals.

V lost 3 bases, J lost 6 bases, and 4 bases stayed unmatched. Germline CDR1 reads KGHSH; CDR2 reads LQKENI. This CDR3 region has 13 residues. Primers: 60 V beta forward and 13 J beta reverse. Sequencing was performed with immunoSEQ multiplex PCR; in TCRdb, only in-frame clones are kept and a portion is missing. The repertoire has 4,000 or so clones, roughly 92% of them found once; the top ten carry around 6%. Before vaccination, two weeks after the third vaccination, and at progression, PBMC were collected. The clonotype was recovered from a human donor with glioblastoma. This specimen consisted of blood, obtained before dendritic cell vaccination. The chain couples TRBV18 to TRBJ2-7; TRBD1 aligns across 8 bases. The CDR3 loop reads CASSPGQGGEQYF. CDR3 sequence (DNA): TGTGCCAGCTCACCCGGACAGGGTGGCGAGCAGTACTTC. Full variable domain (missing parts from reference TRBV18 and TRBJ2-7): NAGVMQNPRHLVRRRGQEARLRCSPMKGHSHVYWYRQLPEEGLKFMVYLQKENIIDESGMPKERFSAEFPKEGPSILRIQQVVRGDSAAYFCASSPGQGGEQYFGPGTRLTVT.